Listed below are T cell receptor beta chains from one sample, sequenced in a study of blood T cell repertoires in COVID-19. TCRdb keeps only in-frame clones here, not all; method: immunoSEQ multiplex PCR. The data show almost 50,000 clones, about 71% seen once. The sequencing sample was made of peripheral blood. All receptors come from a woman aged 70-85 years with acute or convalescent COVID-19. Each CDR3 is given with its conserved first and last residue. D genes are given only for firm matches. Expanded clones are given a class, and other clones once, few, many or no size at all.

v_call,clone_size,d_call,j_call,cdr3_length,cdr3_nt,cdr3_aa
TRBV6-2/TRBV6-3,few,TRBD2,TRBJ2-5,14,TGTGCCAGCAGTTTAGCGGGGCGCCAAGAGACCCAGTACTTC,CASSLAGRQETQYF
TRBV7-2,.,.,TRBJ1-1,13,TGTGCCAGCAGCTTATTATACAGATTTGAAGCTTTCTTT,CASSLLYRFEAFF
TRBV19,.,.,TRBJ2-2,16,TGTGCCAGTAGGATCGGACAGTTCTCGAACACCGGGGAGCTGTTTTTT,CASRIGQFSNTGELFF
TRBV5-1,.,TRBD1,TRBJ2-3,18,TGCGCCAGCAGCCCCGTGACAGGGGGCTTTCTATACACAGATACGCAGTATTTT,CASSPVTGGFLYTDTQYF
TRBV28,.,TRBD1,TRBJ1-4,14,TGTGCCAGCAGCTCGACAGGGACGGAGGAAAAACTGTTTTTT,CASSSTGTEEKLFF
TRBV12-3/TRBV12-4,.,.,TRBJ2-5,13,TGTGCCAGCACTCGGGGGTCCCAAGAGACCCAGTACTTC,CASTRGSQETQYF
TRBV6-5,.,TRBD1,TRBJ1-2,15,TGTGCCAGCAGTTACACACGGACAGGGGGCAGTGGCTACACCTTC,CASSYTRTGGSGYTF
TRBV4-1,few,.,TRBJ2-7,18,TGCGCCAGCAGCCAAGATCTTACAGGGAGTTACTACGGCTACGAGCAGTACTTC,CASSQDLTGSYYGYEQYF
TRBV4-1,.,.,TRBJ2-6,20,TGCGCCAGCAGCCAAGGGGGCTACGGGAGTCCACGTTCTGGGGCCAACGTCCTGACTTTC,CASSQGGYGSPRSGANVLTF
TRBV2,.,.,TRBJ1-4,13,TGTGCCGGCGGTCCGGGGAATAATGAAAAACTGTTTTTT,CAGGPGNNEKLFF
TRBV5-1,.,.,TRBJ2-7,13,TGCGCCAGCAGCTCCGACAACTCCTACGAGCAGTACTTC,CASSSDNSYEQYF
TRBV12-3/TRBV12-4,.,.,TRBJ2-2,12,TGTGCCAGCCCGTTGAGCACCGGGGAGCTGTTTTTT,CASPLSTGELFF
TRBV11-3,once,.,TRBJ1-2,17,TGTGCCAGCAGCTTAGTACTTCTTGGACAGTCTAACTATGGCTACACCTTC,CASSLVLLGQSNYGYTF
TRBV25-1,.,.,TRBJ2-2,14,TGTGCCAGCAGTGTGGCAGTTGGTACCGGGGAGCTGTTTTTT,CASSVAVGTGELFF
TRBV20-1,.,TRBD2,TRBJ2-1,16,TGCAGTGCTAGTCGGCCTAGCGGGGGGTTTTACAATGAGCAGTTCTTC,CSASRPSGGFYNEQFF
TRBV6-5,few,.,TRBJ1-3,15,TGTGCCAGCAGTTCCACAGGGATCTCTGGAAACACCATATATTTT,CASSSTGISGNTIYF
TRBV6-5,.,TRBD2,TRBJ2-2,12,TGTGCCAGCAGGCGGGGGGGCCGGGAGCTGTTTTTT,CASRRGGRELFF
TRBV3-1/TRBV3-2,once,.,TRBJ2-2,16,TGTGCCAGCAGCCTAATAGTGGGCGGGCGGACCGGGGAGCTGTTTTTT,CASSLIVGGRTGELFF
TRBV3-1/TRBV3-2,.,.,TRBJ1-3,15,TGTGCCAGCAGCCGGGACATCGGCTCTGGAAACACCATATATTTT,CASSRDIGSGNTIYF
TRBV5-5,.,.,TRBJ2-3,14,TGTGCCAGCAGCCTAGCCCGGGCCACAGATACGCAGTATTTT,CASSLARATDTQYF
TRBV27,once,TRBD2,TRBJ2-1,16,TGTGCCAGCAGTTCCCCCCAGCGGGAGGGCAAGGATGAGCAGTTCTTC,CASSSPQREGKDEQFF
TRBV6-5,few,.,TRBJ2-5,15,TGTGCCAGCAGTCCTGGCTGGGGGGGCGGGGAGACCCAGTACTTC,CASSPGWGGGETQYF
TRBV7-9,once,TRBD2,TRBJ2-1,14,TGTGCCAGCAGCTACGGGACTAGCAACAATGAGCAGTTCTTC,CASSYGTSNNEQFF
TRBV18,.,.,TRBJ1-5,13,TGTGCCAGCCGGTTAGGACAGAATCAGCCCCAGCATTTT,CASRLGQNQPQHF
TRBV3-1/TRBV3-2,.,TRBD2,TRBJ2-7,16,TGTGCCAGCAGCCACCTTGGGGCGGGGGTACCCTACGAGCAGTACTTC,CASSHLGAGVPYEQYF